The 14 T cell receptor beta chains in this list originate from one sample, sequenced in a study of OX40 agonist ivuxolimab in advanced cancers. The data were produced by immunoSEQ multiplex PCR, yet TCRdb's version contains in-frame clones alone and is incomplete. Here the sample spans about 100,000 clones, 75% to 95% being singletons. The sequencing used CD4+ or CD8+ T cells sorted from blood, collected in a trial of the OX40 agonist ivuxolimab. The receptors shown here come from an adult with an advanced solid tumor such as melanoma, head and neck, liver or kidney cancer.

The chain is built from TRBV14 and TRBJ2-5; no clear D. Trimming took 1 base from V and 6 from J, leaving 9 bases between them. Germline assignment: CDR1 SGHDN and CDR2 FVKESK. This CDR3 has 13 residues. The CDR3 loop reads CASSQVFRQTQYF. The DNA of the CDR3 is TGTGCCAGCAGCCAAGTATTCAGGCAGACCCAGTACTTC.

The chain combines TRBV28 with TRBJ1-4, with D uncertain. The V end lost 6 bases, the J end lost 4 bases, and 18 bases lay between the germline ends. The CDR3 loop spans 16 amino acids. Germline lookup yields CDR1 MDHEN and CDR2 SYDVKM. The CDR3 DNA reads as TGTGCCAGCAGCCTGCACGGGGTCGGGGATAATGAAAAACTGTTTTTT. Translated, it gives CASSLHGVGDNEKLFF.

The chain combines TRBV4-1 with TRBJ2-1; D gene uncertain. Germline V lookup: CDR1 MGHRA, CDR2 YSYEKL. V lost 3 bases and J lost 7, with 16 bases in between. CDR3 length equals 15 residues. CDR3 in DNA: TGCGCCAGCAGCCAGGGCGTCACCTTGGGGAATGAGCAGTTCTTC. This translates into CASSQGVTLGNEQFF.

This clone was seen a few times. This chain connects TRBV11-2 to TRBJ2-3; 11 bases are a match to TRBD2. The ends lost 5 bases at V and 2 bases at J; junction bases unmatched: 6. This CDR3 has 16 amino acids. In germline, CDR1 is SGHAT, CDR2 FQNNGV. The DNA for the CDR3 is TGTGCCAGCAGCAGCAGACTAGCGGGAAACACAGATACGCAGTATTTT. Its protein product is CASSSRLAGNTDTQYF.

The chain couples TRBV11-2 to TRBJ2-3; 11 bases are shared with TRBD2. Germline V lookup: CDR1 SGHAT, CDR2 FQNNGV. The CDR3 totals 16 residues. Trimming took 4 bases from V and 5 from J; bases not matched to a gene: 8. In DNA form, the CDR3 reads TGTGCCAGCAGCTCGCCTAGCGGGAGGTTCGGAGATACGCAGTATTTT. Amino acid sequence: CASSSPSGRFGDTQYF.

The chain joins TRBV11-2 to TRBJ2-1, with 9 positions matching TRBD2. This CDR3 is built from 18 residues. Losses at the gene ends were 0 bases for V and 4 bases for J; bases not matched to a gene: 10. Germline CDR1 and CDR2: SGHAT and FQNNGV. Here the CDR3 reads CASSLENLLRGGYNEQFF. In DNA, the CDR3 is TGTGCCAGCAGCTTAGAAAATCTCCTGCGGGGGGGATACAATGAGCAGTTCTTC.

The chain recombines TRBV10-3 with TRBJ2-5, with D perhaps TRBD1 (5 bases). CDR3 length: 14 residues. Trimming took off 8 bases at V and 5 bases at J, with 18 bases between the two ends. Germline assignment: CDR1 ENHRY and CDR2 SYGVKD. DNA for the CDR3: TGTGCCATCCGGGCAGGGTCCGGTGTGGAGACCCAGTACTTC. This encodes CAIRAGSGVETQYF.

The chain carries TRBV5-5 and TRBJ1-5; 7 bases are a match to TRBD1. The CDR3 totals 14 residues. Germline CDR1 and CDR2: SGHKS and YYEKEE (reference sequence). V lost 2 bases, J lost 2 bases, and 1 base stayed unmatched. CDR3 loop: CASSLDRGNQPQHF. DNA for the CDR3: TGTGCCAGCAGCTTAGACAGGGGCAATCAGCCCCAGCATTTT.

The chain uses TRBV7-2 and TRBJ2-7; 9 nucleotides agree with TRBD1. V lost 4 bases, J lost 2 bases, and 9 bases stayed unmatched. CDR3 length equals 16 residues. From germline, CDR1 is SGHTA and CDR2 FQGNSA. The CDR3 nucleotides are TGTGCCAGCAGCTCGACCGGGACAGGGCGAACCTACGAGCAGTACTTC. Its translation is CASSSTGTGRTYEQYF.

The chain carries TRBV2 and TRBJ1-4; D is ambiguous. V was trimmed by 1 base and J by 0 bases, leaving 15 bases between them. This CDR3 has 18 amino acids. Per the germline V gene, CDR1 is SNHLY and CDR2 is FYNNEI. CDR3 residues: CASSEELGRPATNEKLFF. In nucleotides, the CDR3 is TGTGCCAGCAGTGAAGAGCTGGGCAGGCCTGCAACTAATGAAAAACTGTTTTTT.

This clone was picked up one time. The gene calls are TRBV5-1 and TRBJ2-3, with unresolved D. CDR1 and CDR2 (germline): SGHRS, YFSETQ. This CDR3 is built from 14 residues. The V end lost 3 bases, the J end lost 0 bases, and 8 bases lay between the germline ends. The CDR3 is CASSWLESTDTQYF. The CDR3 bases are TGCGCCAGCAGCTGGTTAGAGAGCACAGATACGCAGTATTTT.

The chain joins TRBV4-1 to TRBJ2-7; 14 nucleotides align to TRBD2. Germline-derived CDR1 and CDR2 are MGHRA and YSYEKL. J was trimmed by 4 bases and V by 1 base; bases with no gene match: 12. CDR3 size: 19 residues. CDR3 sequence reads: CASSQGPAGTSGSLYEQYF. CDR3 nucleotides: TGCGCCAGCAGCCAAGGGCCCGCCGGGACTAGCGGGAGCTTGTACGAGCAGTACTTC.

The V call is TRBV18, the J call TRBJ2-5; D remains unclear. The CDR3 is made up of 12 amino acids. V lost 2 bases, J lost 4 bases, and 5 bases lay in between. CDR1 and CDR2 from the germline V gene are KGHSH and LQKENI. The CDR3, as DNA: TGTGCCAGCTCACCATTAGGAGAGACCCAGTACTTC. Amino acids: CASSPLGETQYF.

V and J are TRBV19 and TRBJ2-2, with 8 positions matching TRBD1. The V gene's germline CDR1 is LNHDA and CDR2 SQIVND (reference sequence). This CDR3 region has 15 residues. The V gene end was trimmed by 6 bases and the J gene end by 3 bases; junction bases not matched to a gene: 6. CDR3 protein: CASRTQGVHTGELFF. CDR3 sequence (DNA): TGTGCCAGTAGGACACAGGGGGTGCACACCGGGGAGCTGTTTTTT.